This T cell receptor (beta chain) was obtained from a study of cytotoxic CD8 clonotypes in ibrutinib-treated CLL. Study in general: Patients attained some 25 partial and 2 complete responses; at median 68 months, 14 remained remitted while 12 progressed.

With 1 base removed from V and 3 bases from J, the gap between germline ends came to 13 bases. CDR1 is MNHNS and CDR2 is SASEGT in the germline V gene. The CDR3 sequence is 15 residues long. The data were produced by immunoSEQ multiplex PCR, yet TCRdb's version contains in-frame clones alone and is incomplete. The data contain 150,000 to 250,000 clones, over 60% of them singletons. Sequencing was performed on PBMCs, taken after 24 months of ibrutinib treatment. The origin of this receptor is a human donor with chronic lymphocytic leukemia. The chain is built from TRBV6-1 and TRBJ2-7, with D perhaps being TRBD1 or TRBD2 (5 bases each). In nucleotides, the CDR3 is TGTGCCAGCAGTGAAGGAGGGGCCCGCCACTACGAGCAGTACTTC. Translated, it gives CASSEGGARHYEQYF.